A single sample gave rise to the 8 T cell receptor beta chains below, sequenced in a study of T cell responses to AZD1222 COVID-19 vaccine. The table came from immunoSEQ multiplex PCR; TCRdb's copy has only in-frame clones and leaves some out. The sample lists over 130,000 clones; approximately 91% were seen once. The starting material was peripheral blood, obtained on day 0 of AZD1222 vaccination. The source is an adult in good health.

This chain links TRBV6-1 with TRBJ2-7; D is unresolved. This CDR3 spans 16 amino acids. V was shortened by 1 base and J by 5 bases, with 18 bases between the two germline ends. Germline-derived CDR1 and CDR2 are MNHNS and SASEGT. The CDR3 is CASSEGFGPAWHEQYF. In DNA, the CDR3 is TGTGCCAGCAGTGAAGGGTTTGGTCCAGCGTGGCACGAGCAGTACTTC.

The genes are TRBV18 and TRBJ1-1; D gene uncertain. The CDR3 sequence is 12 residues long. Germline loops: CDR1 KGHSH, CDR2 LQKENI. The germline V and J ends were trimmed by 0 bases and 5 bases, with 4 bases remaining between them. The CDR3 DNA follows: TGTGCCAGCTCACCACCGAGGACTGAAGCTTTCTTT. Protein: CASSPPRTEAFF.

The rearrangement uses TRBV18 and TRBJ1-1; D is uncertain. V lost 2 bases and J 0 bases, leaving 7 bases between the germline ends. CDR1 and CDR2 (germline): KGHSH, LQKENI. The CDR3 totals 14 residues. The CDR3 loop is CASSPMIMNTEAFF. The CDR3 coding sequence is TGTGCCAGCTCACCAATGATTATGAACACTGAAGCTTTCTTT.

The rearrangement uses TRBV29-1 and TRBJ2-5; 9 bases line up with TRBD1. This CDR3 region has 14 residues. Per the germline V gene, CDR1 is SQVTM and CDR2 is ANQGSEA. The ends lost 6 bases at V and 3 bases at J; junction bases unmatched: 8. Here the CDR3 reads CSVEQDRGKETQYF. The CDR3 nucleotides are TGCAGCGTGGAACAGGACAGGGGTAAAGAGACCCAGTACTTC. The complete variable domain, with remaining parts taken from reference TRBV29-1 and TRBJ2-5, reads SAVISQKPSRDICQRGTSLTIQCQVDSQVTMMFWYRQQPGQSLTLIATANQGSEATYESGFVIDKFPISRPNLTFSTLTVSNMSPEDSSIYLCSVEQDRGKETQYFGPGTRLLVL.

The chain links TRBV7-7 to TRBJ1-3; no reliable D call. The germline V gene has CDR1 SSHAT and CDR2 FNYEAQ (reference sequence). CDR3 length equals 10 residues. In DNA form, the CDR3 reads TGTGCTAATATTCTATACACCATATATTTT. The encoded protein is CANILYTIYF.

The CDR3 protein is CASGTGIYGYTF. The DNA for the CDR3 is TGTGCCAGTGGGACAGGGATTTATGGCTACACCTTC. V is TRBV6-5 and J is TRBJ1-2, with 9 bases identical to TRBD1. The CDR3 consists of 12 residues. From germline, CDR1 is MNHEY and CDR2 SVGAGI. J was trimmed by 5 bases and V by 9 bases; bases with no gene match: 4.

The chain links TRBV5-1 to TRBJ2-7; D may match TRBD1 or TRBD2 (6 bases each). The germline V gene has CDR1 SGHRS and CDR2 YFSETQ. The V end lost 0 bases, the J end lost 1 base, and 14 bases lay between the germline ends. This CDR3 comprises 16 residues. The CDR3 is CASSLAGGGSSYEQYF. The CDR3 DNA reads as TGCGCCAGCAGCTTGGCCGGGGGCGGGTCATCCTACGAGCAGTACTTC.

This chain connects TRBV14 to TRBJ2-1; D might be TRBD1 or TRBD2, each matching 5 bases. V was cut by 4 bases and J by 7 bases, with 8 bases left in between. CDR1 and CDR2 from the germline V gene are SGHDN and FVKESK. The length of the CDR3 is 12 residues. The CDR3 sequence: CASSRGWNEQFF. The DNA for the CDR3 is TGTGCCAGCAGCCGGGGGTGGAATGAGCAGTTCTTC.